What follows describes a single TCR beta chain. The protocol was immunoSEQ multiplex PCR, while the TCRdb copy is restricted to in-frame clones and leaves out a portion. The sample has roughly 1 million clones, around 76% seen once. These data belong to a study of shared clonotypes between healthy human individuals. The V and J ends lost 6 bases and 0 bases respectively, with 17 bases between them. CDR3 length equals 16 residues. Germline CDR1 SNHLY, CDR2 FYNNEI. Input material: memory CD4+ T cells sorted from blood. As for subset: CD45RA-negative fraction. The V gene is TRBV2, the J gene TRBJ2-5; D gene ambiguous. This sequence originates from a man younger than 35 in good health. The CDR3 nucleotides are TGTGCCAGCAGCACTTTCAGTTTCGCCCACCAAGAGACCCAGTACTTC. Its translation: CASSTFSFAHQETQYF.